This TCR beta chain was observed in a study of cytomegalovirus exposure and HLA in healthy donors. Likely unrecorded immune exposures existed in these nominally healthy donors. With respect to this clone: The antigen remains undetermined.

The PCR used 60 Vbeta and 13 Jbeta primers. Some clones are missing from TCRdb's copy, which holds only in-frame ones; the method was immunoSEQ multiplex PCR. The data hold 110,000 or so clones, with 70% to 85% observed a single time. Germline V CDR1 and CDR2: ENHRY, SYGVKD. This CDR3 is built from 14 residues. V shed 9 bases and J shed 2 bases, with 15 bases lying between them. Study-level results: Some V segments, TRBV6-2 and TRBV6-3 among them, were indistinguishable and were therefore excluded. Across donors, most TCRs were seen rarely, yet some public ones were widespread. Roughly even sequencing depth across donors was the assumption behind the presence/absence analyses.

Sample: PBMCs. This chain links TRBV10-3 with TRBJ2-3, with D perhaps matching TRBD2 (5 bases). The sequence was obtained from a woman in her late teens or twenties in good health and CMV-seronegative. CDR3 sequence (DNA): TGTGCCATTAGGAGCGGAACCGCCACAGATACGCAGTATTTT. Protein: CAIRSGTATDTQYF.